Listed below are T cell receptor beta chains from one sample, sequenced in a study of graft-versus-host responses after intestinal transplantation. Data came from immunoSEQ multiplex PCR; TCRdb stores just in-frame clones and leaves some out. Of 6,000 to 8,000 clones listed, roughly 28% were seen once; the top ten hold around 6.2%. Sequences were derived from alloreactive CD8+ T cells from a mixed lymphocyte reaction culture, sampled before transplantation. Every receptor here comes from a human patient who was an organ donor for intestinal transplantation. Each CDR3 is given with its conserved first and last residue. Fields, in order: V gene, D gene, J gene, clone size, CDR3 DNA, CDR3 protein. A D gene is named only where the DNA matches it firmly. Size is omitted from some rows. Given values are once, few, many or a class for expanded clones.

TRBV4-1,NA,TRBJ2-7,once,TGCGCCAGCAGCCAATCCTCTTATTGGGGCTACTACGAGCAGTACTTC,CASSQSSYWGYYEQYF
TRBV29-1,NA,TRBJ1-3,NA,TGCAGCGTTTCAAATGACAGACAAGGAAACACCATATATTTT,CSVSNDRQGNTIYF
TRBV5-1,NA,TRBJ2-1,few,TGCGCCAGCAGCTTCGGGGAGGATGAGCAGTTCTTC,CASSFGEDEQFF
TRBV4-3,NA,TRBJ2-2,NA,TGCGCCAGCAGCCAAGCCTGGGGGGCCGGGGAGCTGTTTTTT,CASSQAWGAGELFF
TRBV7-3,NA,TRBJ2-3,few,TGTGCCAGCAGCTTAACAGGGGGCACAGATACGCAGTATTTT,CASSLTGGTDTQYF
TRBV29-1,NA,TRBJ2-7,few,TGCAGCGTTGCCCAGGCCTACGAGCAGTACTTC,CSVAQAYEQYF
TRBV11-2,TRBD1,TRBJ1-1,NA,TGTGCCAGCAGCTTAGCGGGGACAGGGATGAACACTGAAGCTTTCTTT,CASSLAGTGMNTEAFF
TRBV6-9,TRBD2,TRBJ2-5,NA,TGTGCCAGCAGTTCTACGGCGGGAGTCGGGGAGCAGTACTTC,CASSSTAGVGEQYF
TRBV5-8,TRBD1,TRBJ2-7,NA,TGTGCCAGCAGCCGACAGGACAGGACCTTCGGCGAGCAGTACTTC,CASSRQDRTFGEQYF
TRBV7-3,NA,TRBJ1-5,NA,TGTGCCAGCAGCTTAGAGGGGTTAAATCAGCCCCAGCATTTT,CASSLEGLNQPQHF
TRBV15,NA,TRBJ2-3,NA,TGTGCCACCAGCAGAGCGTGGCTGCATACGCAGTATTTT,CATSRAWLHTQYF
TRBV4-2,NA,TRBJ2-7,NA,TGTGCCAGCAGCCATTTACCCCTCTACGAGCAGTACTTC,CASSHLPLYEQYF
TRBV11-3,NA,TRBJ2-1,few,TGTGCCAGCAGCCCTAGCTCCTACAATGAGCAGTTCTTC,CASSPSSYNEQFF
TRBV9,NA,TRBJ2-1,NA,TGTGCCAGCAGCGTAGATTCGGCAGGTCCCTACAATGAGCAGTTCTTC,CASSVDSAGPYNEQFF
TRBV7-3,NA,TRBJ2-2,NA,TGTGCCAGCAGCTTACAGGGCACCGGGGAGCTGTTTTTT,CASSLQGTGELFF
TRBV27,NA,TRBJ2-1,NA,TGTGCCAGCAGTTTAAGTGCGGGTGCTAGCTCCTACAATGAGCAGTTCTTC,CASSLSAGASSYNEQFF
TRBV6-5,TRBD2,TRBJ2-7,few,TGTGCCAGCAGTTACGGCGGGGGGTCCTACGAGCAGTACTTC,CASSYGGGSYEQYF
TRBV2,NA,TRBJ2-1,NA,TGTGCCAGCAGTGGTTTTGGAGGCAGCGCCTACAATGAGCAGTTCTTC,CASSGFGGSAYNEQFF
TRBV4-1,NA,TRBJ2-7,few,TGCGCCAGCAGCCAACTCAAGGACAGAATTACCTACGAGCAGTACTTC,CASSQLKDRITYEQYF
TRBV4-3,NA,TRBJ2-7,NA,TGCGCCAGCAGCCAAGTTGGTGCAGAGCAGTACTTC,CASSQVGAEQYF
TRBV5-1,NA,TRBJ2-7,NA,TGCGCCAGCAGCTTGGATCAGGGTTGGGCCGCCTACGAGCAGTACTTC,CASSLDQGWAAYEQYF
TRBV11-2,TRBD2,TRBJ2-7,few,TGTGCCAGCAGCTTGAATCCGCCCTCGCGGGGGGCCTACGAGCAGTACTTC,CASSLNPPSRGAYEQYF
TRBV11-3,TRBD1,TRBJ2-7,few,TGTGCCACCCGACAGGGGTGGACCCCCTACGAGCAGTACTTC,CATRQGWTPYEQYF
TRBV7-2,NA,TRBJ2-7,few,TGTGCCAGCAGCCAAGAGTTTGGGGGCTACGAGCAGTACTTC,CASSQEFGGYEQYF
TRBV7-9,TRBD1,TRBJ1-1,NA,TGTGCCAGCAGCTTAGGCCCACAGGGGATGAACACTGAAGCTTTCTTT,CASSLGPQGMNTEAFF
TRBV7-3,TRBD2,TRBJ2-1,NA,TGTGCCAGCAGCTTGACTAGCTGCAATGAGCAGTTCTTC,CASSLTSCNEQFF
TRBV7-3,TRBD1,TRBJ2-7,few,TGTGCCAGCAGCGGGTGGGGACAGCCCTACGAGCAGTACTTC,CASSGWGQPYEQYF
TRBV7-9,NA,TRBJ1-2,many,TGTGCCAGCAGCGACCTGAACTATGGCTACACCTTC,CASSDLNYGYTF
TRBV4-1,NA,TRBJ1-2,medium-sized,TGCGCCAGCAGCCAAGTACCAGGGAGGACCTATGGCTACACCTTC,CASSQVPGRTYGYTF
TRBV7-9,NA,TRBJ2-7,medium-sized,TGTGCCAGCAGCTCTCCCATGGGAAGAAACTACGAGCAGTACTTC,CASSSPMGRNYEQYF